This T cell receptor beta chain was sequenced for a study of cytomegalovirus exposure and HLA in healthy donors. Notes on the study in general: Most subjects had HLA-A and HLA-B alleles reportedly predicted accurately by TCR beta sequences.

This PCR relied on a set of 60 Vbeta primers and 13 Jbeta primers. Sequencing was performed with immunoSEQ multiplex PCR; in TCRdb, only in-frame clones are kept and a portion is missing. The table records around 150,000 clones, 65% to 80% of them present only once. Losses at the gene ends were 6 bases for V and 5 bases for J; bases not matched to a gene: 14. The germline CDR1 and CDR2 sequences are SGDLS and YYNGEE. This CDR3 has 15 amino acids. Turning to this clone: Its specificity is not known.

Sequenced: PBMCs. This chain joins TRBV9 and TRBJ2-7; 7 bases are a match to TRBD1. The source of this sequence is a woman between 50 and 59 years old in good health and CMV-seropositive. Written as DNA, the CDR3 is TGTGCCAGCAACCCAGGAGACAGGGATAAGGACGAGCAGTACTTC. Translating gives CASNPGDRDKDEQYF.